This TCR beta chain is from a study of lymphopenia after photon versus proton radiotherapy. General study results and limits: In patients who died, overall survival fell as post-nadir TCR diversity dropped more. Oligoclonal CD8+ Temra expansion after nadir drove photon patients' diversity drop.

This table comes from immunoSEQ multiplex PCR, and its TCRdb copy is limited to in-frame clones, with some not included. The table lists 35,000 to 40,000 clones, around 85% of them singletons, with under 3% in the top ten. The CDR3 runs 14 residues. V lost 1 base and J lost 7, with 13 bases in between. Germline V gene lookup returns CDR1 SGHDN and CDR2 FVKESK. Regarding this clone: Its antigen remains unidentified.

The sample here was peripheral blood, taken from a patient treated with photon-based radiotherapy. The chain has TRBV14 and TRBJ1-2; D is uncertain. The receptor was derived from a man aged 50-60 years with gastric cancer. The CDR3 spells CASSQVVGSAGYTF. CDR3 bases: TGTGCCAGCAGCCAAGTCGTAGGGTCGGCTGGCTACACCTTC.